Listed here is a single T cell receptor beta chain. What this receptor recognizes is not known. The input lacks base qualities; no much larger clone sits a single base away. TCRbeta CDR3 regions were amplified from genomic DNA using the immunoSEQ Assay, a bias-controlled multiplex PCR. Regarding the original processing steps: The number of nucleated cells in each sample was estimated by amplification of reference gene primers within the assay. Sequence reads were collapsed and filtered to measure the absolute abundance of every unique TCRbeta CDR3 rearrangement. Productive Simpson clonality was computed per sample as the square root of Simpson's diversity index over productive rearrangements. The clones in this table, taken by TCRdb from immuneACCESS, are in-frame only. Not every clone is retained; where verified, under half of the shortfall comes from an unresolved V gene, and the cause of the rest is unknown. The DNA was the basis for D and trimming; V, J and clone size are from that table. The sample profile shows some 96,000 clones; about 91% of them were found once. Roughly 4.6% of the sample comes from the top ten.

The V end gives up 5 bases and the J end 8 bases, leaving 14 bases in the junction not matched to a gene. Per the germline V gene (reference sequence), LNHDA is the CDR1 and SQIVND is the CDR2. The CDR3 runs 15 amino acids, cysteine and phenylalanine included. Just the 45-base CDR3 DNA is kept, in frame starting at base 1. This sample was included in a study of blood T cell repertoires in COVID-19 (TCRdb year 2020). As for the study more broadly: The collaborator samples originated in the United States, Italy and Spain and spanned the acute and convalescent phases of COVID-19. The material from the prospective study consisted of cDNA or gDNA derived from T cells, B-cell-depleted T cells, or PBMCs. Deeply sampled blood TCRbeta repertoires from subjects exposed to, actively infected with, or recovered from COVID-19 were included in the dataset. A freely available public database, intended as a resource for researchers studying the immune response to SARS-CoV-2, is where the repertoires were released. Samples came from the ongoing ImmuneRACE study (first 160 participants) plus 1,254 subjects from 6 global collaborators. The sample metadata nearly always contained a de-identified subject ID, COVID-19 status, age in years and sex. HLA class I and class II types, where available, came from metadata supplied by the sample provider rather than from assay-based typing.

Collaborating institutions collected whole blood in K2EDTA tubes following their own protocols. Collaborator samples were shipped for TCRbeta analysis as frozen whole blood, isolated PBMCs, or DNA extracted from either sample type. Overall study results and their limits: The quantity of clinical and demographic metadata differed by source and by participant and was supplied without curation.

What was sequenced was peripheral blood. This chain is built from TRBV19 and TRBJ1-2, with 7 junctional bases fitting TRBD1. This TCR was recovered from a human donor in a cohort sampled during active COVID-19. CDR3 reads: CASSAQSQGRQGYTF. The DNA sequence is given as TGTGCCAGTAGTGCTCAGTCACAGGGGCGCCAGGGCTACACCTTC.